The 22 T cell receptor beta chains below all came from one sample that was sequenced in a study of cytomegalovirus exposure and HLA in healthy donors. PCR employed 60 Vbeta and 13 Jbeta primers. Clones were sequenced by immunoSEQ multiplex PCR, and TCRdb holds only the in-frame ones, with some missing. Of 150,000 to 200,000 clones in the sample, 75% to 90% were seen once. Source material: PBMCs. The receptors here all came from a man younger than 45 in good health and CMV-seronegative.

This clone appeared once. CDR3 residues: CSVQVTPNTEAFF. For the CDR3, the DNA is TGCAGCGTTCAAGTCACTCCGAACACTGAAGCTTTCTTT. The chain joins TRBV29-1 to TRBJ1-1, with D unclear. Germline lookup yields CDR1 SQVTM and CDR2 ANQGSEA. This CDR3 is 13 amino acids long. The V end was cut by 5 bases, the J end by 1 base, with 11 bases between. Complete variable domain (other parts from reference TRBV29-1 and TRBJ1-1): SAVISQKPSRDICQRGTSLTIQCQVDSQVTMMFWYRQQPGQSLTLIATANQGSEATYESGFVIDKFPISRPNLTFSTLTVSNMSPEDSSIYLCSVQVTPNTEAFFGQGTRLTVV.

This clone appeared a few times. This rearrangement joins TRBV5-6 to TRBJ1-6; 7 bases agree with TRBD1. The CDR3 has 16 amino acids. The germline V gene has CDR1 SGHDT and CDR2 YYEEEE. The ends lost 2 bases at V and 7 bases at J; junction bases unmatched: 9. CDR3 protein: CASSFSGQAQNSPLHF. The CDR3, as DNA: TGTGCCAGCAGCTTCTCCGGACAGGCCCAGAATTCACCCCTCCACTTT.

V usage is TRBV6-6 and J usage is TRBJ2-7; possibly TRBD2 for D (5 bases). The CDR3 has 13 amino acids. Germline loops: CDR1 MNHNY, CDR2 SVGAGI (reference sequence). Trimming removed 6 bases from V and 7 bases from J, with 16 bases in between. The CDR3 bases are TGTGCCAGCAGAATGGGTCCGGAGCGGGAGCAGTACTTC. It translates to CASRMGPEREQYF.

For the CDR3, the DNA is TGTGCCAGCAGCCCCACTAGCGGGATGAGGGAGCAGTACTTC. Its protein is CASSPTSGMREQYF. This chain links TRBV9 with TRBJ2-7, with 10 bases lining up with TRBD2. Per the germline V gene, CDR1 is SGDLS and CDR2 is YYNGEE. With 4 bases clipped from V and 7 bases from J, the junction kept 8 bases outside the gene matches. The CDR3 totals 14 residues.

The genes are TRBV15 and TRBJ2-4, with D tentatively TRBD1 (6 bases). V shed 5 bases and J shed 6 bases, with 11 bases lying between them. Per germline, CDR1 LNHNV and CDR2 YYDKDF (reference sequence). This CDR3 region has 13 residues. The DNA for the CDR3 is TGTGCCACCAGCCCGGGACATAGAAACATTCAGTACTTC. Protein product: CATSPGHRNIQYF. Variable domain in full (rest from reference TRBV15 and TRBJ2-4): DAMVIQNPRYQVTQFGKPVTLSCSQTLNHNVMYWYQQKSSQAPKLLFHYYDKDFNNEADTPDNFQSRRPNTSFCFLDIRSPGLGDTAMYLCATSPGHRNIQYFGAGTRLSVL.

The sample holds a few counts of this clone. This chain joins TRBV9 and TRBJ1-1; weak D call: TRBD1 (6 bases). CDR1 is SGDLS, CDR2 YYNGEE, per germline. This CDR3 comprises 14 residues. Deletions cut 4 bases from V and 5 bases from J, with 15 bases between. The CDR3 region is CASSLQGIATEAFF. CDR3 in DNA: TGTGCCAGCAGCCTCCAGGGGATTGCAACTGAAGCTTTCTTT.

The genes are TRBV30 and TRBJ1-4; D uncertain. Germline lookup yields CDR1 GTSNPN and CDR2 SVGIG (reference sequence). V was shortened by 0 bases and J by 4 bases, with 21 bases between the two germline ends. The CDR3 is 18 amino acids. The CDR3 protein is CAWSVGLNRGLGNEKLFF. For the CDR3, the DNA is TGTGCCTGGAGTGTAGGGCTAAACAGAGGGCTAGGTAATGAAAAACTGTTTTTT.

The V call is TRBV6-5, the J call TRBJ2-3; D possibly corresponds to TRBD1 (5 bases). V shed 5 bases and J shed 10 bases, with 19 bases lying between them. The CDR3 loop spans 14 amino acids. Germline assignment: CDR1 MNHEY and CDR2 SVGAGI. In nucleotides, the CDR3 is TGTGCCAGCAGTCTGAAGCAGGGAAATTTAGCGCAGTATTTT. Translating gives CASSLKQGNLAQYF.

This chain connects TRBV11-2 to TRBJ1-2; 7 bases line up with TRBD1. The CDR3 is made up of 18 amino acids. CDR1 and CDR2 (germline): SGHAT, FQNNGV. Losses at the gene ends were 4 bases for V and 0 bases for J; bases not matched to a gene: 14. CDR3 residues: CASSSQRPRGITNYGYTF. The CDR3 coding sequence is TGTGCCAGCAGCTCCCAGCGGCCCAGGGGGATAACTAACTATGGCTACACCTTC. The full variable domain, with the rest looked up from reference TRBV11-2 and TRBJ1-2, is EAGVAQSPRYKIIEKRQSVAFWCNPISGHATLYWYQQILGQGPKLLIQFQNNGVVDDSQLPKDRFSAERLKGVDSTLKIQPAKLEDSAVYLCASSSQRPRGITNYGYTFGSGTRLTVV.

The chain combines TRBV30 with TRBJ2-5, with D tentatively TRBD2 (5 bases). Trimming took off 0 bases at V and 1 base at J, with 12 bases between the two ends. Germline CDR1 reads GTSNPN; CDR2 reads SVGIG (reference sequence). The length of the CDR3 is 15 residues. The CDR3 region is CAWSVRGGLQETQYF. The CDR3 DNA follows: TGTGCCTGGAGTGTACGAGGAGGCCTCCAAGAGACCCAGTACTTC.

This chain links TRBV19 with TRBJ2-5, with 7 bases aligning to TRBD2. Trimming removed 0 bases from V and 1 base from J; junction bases left unmatched: 8. This CDR3 is 17 amino acids long. Germline CDR1 LNHDA, CDR2 SQIVND (reference sequence). CDR3: CASSIDLGPSGQETQYF. The CDR3 coding sequence is TGTGCCAGTAGTATAGATCTAGGTCCTAGCGGCCAAGAGACCCAGTACTTC.

The V call is TRBV5-6, the J call TRBJ2-7; tentatively, D is TRBD2 (6 bases). Germline V gene sequence: CDR1 SGHDT, CDR2 YYEEEE. The germline V and J ends were trimmed by 4 bases and 5 bases, with 19 bases remaining between them. The CDR3 is 15 residues long. The CDR3 protein is CASSLSPRGSDEQYF. The DNA of the CDR3 is TGTGCCAGCAGCCTGAGCCCTCGGGGGTCTGACGAGCAGTACTTC.

The chain uses TRBV7-9 and TRBJ1-1; D perhaps matches TRBD1 (5 bases). V lost 4 bases to trimming and J lost 4 bases, with 16 bases between them. The CDR3 consists of 15 residues. Germline values: CDR1 SEHNR, CDR2 FQNEAQ (reference sequence). CDR3 loop: CASSSRGSVPTEAFF. In DNA form, the CDR3 reads TGTGCCAGCAGCTCTCGGGGGTCCGTCCCCACTGAAGCTTTCTTT.

This clone was counted a few times. As DNA, the CDR3 is TGTGCCAGCAGCTTAGAGGCAGGGGTGGGCACTGAAGCTTTCTTT. This translates into CASSLEAGVGTEAFF. The V gene is TRBV7-8, the J gene TRBJ1-1; TRBD1 is a possible D gene (6 bases). The V gene lost 1 base and the J gene lost 4 bases, with 13 bases spanning the gap. The CDR3 sequence is 15 residues long. Germline CDR1 is SGHVS and CDR2 is FQNEAQ.

The chain recombines TRBV6-5 with TRBJ2-5, with a weak D call TRBD1 (6 bases). The J call may not be correct, given that the DNA end is closer to TRBJ2-7. This CDR3 has 13 residues. Germline V gene data show CDR1 as MNHEY and CDR2 as SVGAGI. The CDR3 loop reads CATAPDSFYEQYF. CDR3 bases: TGTGCCACTGCTCCGGACAGTTTCTACGAGCAGTACTTC.

The chain joins TRBV6-1 to TRBJ2-3; 11 bases map to TRBD2. J was trimmed by 6 bases and V by 7 bases; bases with no gene match: 6. The V gene's germline CDR1 is MNHNS and CDR2 SASEGT. This CDR3 contains 14 residues. CDR3 in DNA: TGTGCCAGCATTTTAGCGGGGGGGCACGATACGCAGTATTTT. Protein: CASILAGGHDTQYF.

This clone was seen only once. The V and J genes are TRBV19 and TRBJ2-7; weak D call: TRBD2 (6 bases). V shed 5 bases and J shed 5 bases, with 25 bases lying between them. The germline V gene has CDR1 LNHDA and CDR2 SQIVND (reference sequence). The CDR3 is 17 amino acids. The CDR3 coding sequence is TGTGCCAGTAGTCCACGGGGAAGCGGGTCGTTCCGGGACGAGCAGTACTTC. Protein sequence: CASSPRGSGSFRDEQYF.

The chain joins TRBV7-3 to TRBJ2-5, with TRBD2 identical over 8 bases. Germline values: CDR1 SGHTA, CDR2 FQGTGA. The V gene end was trimmed by 1 base and the J gene end by 0 bases; junction bases not matched to a gene: 4. The CDR3 contains 16 residues. This CDR3 reads CASSLNGGGYQETQYF. The DNA of the CDR3 is TGTGCCAGCAGCTTAAACGGCGGGGGGTACCAAGAGACCCAGTACTTC.

The genes are TRBV9 and TRBJ2-3; 8 nucleotides align to TRBD2. CDR3 length: 16 residues. J gave up 5 bases and V 0 bases, and 8 bases lay outside the gene matches. Germline loops: CDR1 SGDLS, CDR2 YYNGEE. The CDR3 sequence: CASSVAGGAGGDTQYF. The CDR3 region has the DNA TGTGCCAGCAGCGTAGCCGGGGGGGCCGGAGGAGATACGCAGTATTTT.

The genes are TRBV6-5 and TRBJ1-4; possible D gene TRBD1, 5 bases. Germline V gene lookup returns CDR1 MNHEY and CDR2 SVGAGI. The length of the CDR3 is 16 residues. V lost 3 bases and J 2 bases, leaving 13 bases between the germline ends. CDR3 nucleotide sequence: TGTGCCAGCAGTTATTCCGACGGGGGTACTAATGAAAAACTGTTTTTT. This sequence encodes CASSYSDGGTNEKLFF.

This clone occurred a few times. The chain uses TRBV6-6 and TRBJ2-7; D gene uncertain. Trimming shortened V by 2 bases and J by 2 bases, and 7 bases separated the two germline ends. From germline, CDR1 is MNHNY and CDR2 SVGAGI (reference sequence). The CDR3 runs to 13 residues. The CDR3 bases are TGTGCCAGCAGTTACGGGCAGACCTACGAGCAGTACTTC. Protein product: CASSYGQTYEQYF.

The V call is TRBV7-9, the J call TRBJ1-4, with D perhaps TRBD1 (5 bases). CDR3 length: 14 residues. Trimming removed 8 bases from V and 8 bases from J, with 18 bases in between. Germline lookup yields CDR1 SEHNR and CDR2 FQNEAQ (reference sequence). The CDR3 sequence is CASDAGQGREKLFF. The CDR3, as DNA: TGTGCCAGCGACGCAGGGCAAGGACGGGAAAAACTGTTTTTT.